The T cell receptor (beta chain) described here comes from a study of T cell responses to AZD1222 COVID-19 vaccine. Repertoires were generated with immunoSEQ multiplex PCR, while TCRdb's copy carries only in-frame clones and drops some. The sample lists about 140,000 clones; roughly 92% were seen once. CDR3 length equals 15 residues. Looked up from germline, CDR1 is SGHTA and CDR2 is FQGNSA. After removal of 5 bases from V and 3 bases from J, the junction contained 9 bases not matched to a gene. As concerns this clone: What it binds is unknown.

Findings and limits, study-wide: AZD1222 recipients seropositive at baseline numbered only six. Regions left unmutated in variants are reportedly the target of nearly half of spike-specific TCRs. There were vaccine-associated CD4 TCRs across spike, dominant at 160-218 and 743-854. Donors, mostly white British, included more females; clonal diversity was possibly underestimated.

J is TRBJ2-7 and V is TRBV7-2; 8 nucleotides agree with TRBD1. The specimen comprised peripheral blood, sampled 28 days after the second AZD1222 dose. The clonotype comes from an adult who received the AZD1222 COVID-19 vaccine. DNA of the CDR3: TGTGCCAGCAGCGGCCCTGAGACAGGGGACTACGAGCAGTACTTC. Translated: CASSGPETGDYEQYF.